This T cell receptor (beta chain) was captured in a study of cytomegalovirus exposure and HLA in healthy donors. Study-level results: Presence/absence results assume similar sequencing depth per donor, which may not hold. A few chains tied to CMV proved CMV antigen-specific in vitro. According to a later analysis, most TCR beta chains associated with CMV appeared HLA-restricted. Reported findings show TCR beta sequences accurately forecast HLA-A and HLA-B alleles in most subjects.

The PCR employed 60 Vbeta primers together with 13 Jbeta primers. The protocol was immunoSEQ multiplex PCR, while the TCRdb copy is restricted to in-frame clones and leaves out a portion. Of about 160,000 clones listed, approximately 78% are singletons. This CDR3 comprises 11 residues. Trimming cost V 7 bases and J 6 bases, with 9 bases left between them. From germline, CDR1 is MNHNS and CDR2 SASEGT. In regard to this clone: The antigen remains undetermined.

Sequenced input: PBMCs. The chain has TRBV6-1 and TRBJ1-2; maybe TRBD1 (5 bases). The origin of this receptor is a girl under 10 years old in good health and CMV-seropositive. CDR3 residues: CASIGGDGYTF. CDR3 DNA sequence: TGTGCCAGCATCGGAGGGGATGGCTACACCTTC.